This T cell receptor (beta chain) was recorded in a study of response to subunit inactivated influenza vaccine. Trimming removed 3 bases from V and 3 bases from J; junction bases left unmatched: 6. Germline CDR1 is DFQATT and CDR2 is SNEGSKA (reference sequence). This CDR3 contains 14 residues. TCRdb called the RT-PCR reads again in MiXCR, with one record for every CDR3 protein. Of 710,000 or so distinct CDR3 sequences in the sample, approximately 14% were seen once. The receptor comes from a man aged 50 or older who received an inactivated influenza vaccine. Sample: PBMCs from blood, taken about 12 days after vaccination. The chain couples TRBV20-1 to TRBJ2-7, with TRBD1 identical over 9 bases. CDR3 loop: CSARRPGQGYEQYF. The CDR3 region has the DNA TGCAGTGCTAGGAGACCGGGACAGGGCTACGAGCAGTACTTC.